The 10 T cell receptor beta chains in this list originate from one sample, sequenced in a study of identical twins. From the 5' RACE reads, TCRdb called clonotypes with MiXCR, one entry per CDR3 protein. The sample lists some 660,000 distinct CDR3 sequences, over 8.5% seen once, with 0.75% to 1% in the top ten. The same sample was also used in a study of yellow fever vaccine responses in identical twins.

Sequenced sample: PBMCs. Source of these receptors: a woman under 30 in good health.

The chain couples TRBV28 to TRBJ2-1, with D possibly matching TRBD2 (6 bases). V lost 6 bases to trimming and J lost 5 bases, with 26 bases between them. The CDR3 extends over 18 amino acids. Germline assignment: CDR1 MDHEN and CDR2 SYDVKM. CDR3 loop: CASSSPGGILILNNEQFF. As DNA, the CDR3 is TGTGCCAGCAGCTCACCCGGGGGAATTCTTATCCTAAACAATGAGCAGTTCTTC.

The chain recombines TRBV6-5 with TRBJ2-3, with a possible D match to TRBD2 (6 bases). V lost 2 bases and J lost 5, with 11 bases in between. Germline V gene sequence: CDR1 MNHEY, CDR2 SVGAGI. The CDR3 runs to 14 residues. The CDR3 loop is CASSYRDFKDTQYF. The CDR3 region has the DNA TGTGCCAGCAGTTACCGGGACTTCAAAGATACGCAGTATTTT.

The chain employs TRBV7-2 and TRBJ1-5; D gene uncertain. The CDR3 runs 14 residues. Deletions cut 2 bases from V and 5 bases from J, with 10 bases between. Germline CDR1 SGHTA, CDR2 FQGNSA. CDR3 in amino acids: CASSLFADYQPQHF. DNA for the CDR3: TGTGCCAGCAGCTTATTCGCGGATTATCAGCCCCAGCATTTT.

This rearrangement joins TRBV12-3 or TRBV12-4 to TRBJ2-5, with 9 positions matching TRBD1. The CDR3 sequence is 16 residues long. Trimming cost V 6 bases and J 4 bases; bases outside gene matches: 12. The CDR3 sequence is CASRPPGQGIPETQYF. The DNA of the CDR3 is TGTGCCAGCAGACCCCCGGGACAGGGAATTCCAGAGACCCAGTACTTC.

The rearrangement joins TRBV12-3 or TRBV12-4 to TRBJ1-5; a possible D gene is TRBD1 (5 bases). The CDR3 length is 12 residues. V lost 10 bases to trimming and J lost 8 bases, with 15 bases between them. CDR3 coding DNA: TGTGCCACTAGGACGGGGGGGGAGCCCCAGCATTTT. Protein product: CATRTGGEPQHF.

This clonotype was detected a few times. This chain joins TRBV5-6 and TRBJ2-3, with D perhaps given as TRBD1 or TRBD2 (5 bases each). V lost 0 bases and J lost 6, with 20 bases in between. This CDR3 has 17 amino acids. The V gene's germline CDR1 is SGHDT and CDR2 YYEEEE. In DNA form, the CDR3 reads TGTGCCAGCAGCTTGGGGATCCGGGACGCGGTTCGTGATACGCAGTATTTT. It encodes CASSLGIRDAVRDTQYF.

This clonotype came up many times. This sequence joins TRBV6-1 and TRBJ1-6; maybe TRBD1 (6 bases). The germline V gene encodes CDR1 MNHNS and CDR2 SASEGT. Trimming took off 8 bases at V and 8 bases at J, with 16 bases between the two ends. The CDR3 spans 14 residues. The CDR3 DNA reads as TGTGCCAGCCTCTCAGGGGCGAGCCATTCACCCCTCCACTTT. As protein: CASLSGASHSPLHF.

This chain uses TRBV12-3 or TRBV12-4 with TRBJ2-7, with 10 bases lining up with TRBD2. Unmatched junction bases numbered 3, after V lost 2 bases and J lost 2 bases. The CDR3 sequence is 15 residues long. The CDR3 region has the DNA TGTGCCAGCAGTTTATTCAGCGGGAGGGCCTACGAGCAGTACTTC. This sequence encodes CASSLFSGRAYEQYF.

The chain carries TRBV5-1 and TRBJ2-3, with 9 bases that match TRBD1. Germline V gene sequence: CDR1 SGHRS, CDR2 YFSETQ. V lost 5 bases, J lost 2 bases, and 12 bases stayed unmatched. This CDR3 comprises 17 residues. Here the CDR3 reads CASRPRTGATITDTQYF. The CDR3 nucleotides are TGCGCCAGCAGGCCAAGGACAGGGGCTACTATCACAGATACGCAGTATTTT.

The CDR3 sequence: CSAEPGLATTGELFF. Here the CDR3 DNA reads TGCAGTGCCGAACCGGGACTAGCGACCACCGGGGAGCTGTTTTTT. The chain links TRBV20-1 to TRBJ2-2; the match to TRBD2 covers 10 bases. Germline V gene data show CDR1 as DFQATT and CDR2 as SNEGSKA (reference sequence). The junction had 8 bases not matched to a gene; V was cut back by 6 bases and J by 4 bases. The CDR3 extends over 15 amino acids.